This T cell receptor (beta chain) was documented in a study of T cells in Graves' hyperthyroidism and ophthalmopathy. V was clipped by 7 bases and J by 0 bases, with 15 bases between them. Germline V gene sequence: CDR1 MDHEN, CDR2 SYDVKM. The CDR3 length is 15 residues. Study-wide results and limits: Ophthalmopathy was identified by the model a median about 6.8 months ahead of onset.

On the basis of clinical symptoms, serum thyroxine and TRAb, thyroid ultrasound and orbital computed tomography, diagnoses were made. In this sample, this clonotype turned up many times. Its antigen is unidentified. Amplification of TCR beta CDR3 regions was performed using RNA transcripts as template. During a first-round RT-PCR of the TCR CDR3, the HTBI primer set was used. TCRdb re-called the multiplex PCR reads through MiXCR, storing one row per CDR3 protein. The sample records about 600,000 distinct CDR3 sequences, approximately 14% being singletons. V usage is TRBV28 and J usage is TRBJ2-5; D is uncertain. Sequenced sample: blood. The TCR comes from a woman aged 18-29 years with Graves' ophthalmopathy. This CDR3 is CASTPRGSYQETQYF. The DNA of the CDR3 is TGTGCCAGCACCCCCCGAGGCTCGTACCAAGAGACCCAGTACTTC.